Presented here are 18 T cell receptor beta chains from one specimen sequenced in a study of cytomegalovirus exposure and HLA in healthy donors. 13 Jbeta primers and 60 Vbeta primers were used for the PCR. Assay used: immunoSEQ multiplex PCR; TCRdb lists only in-frame clones, some missing. The sample consists of 150,000 or so clones, over 65% of them appearing once. Specimen: PBMCs. These receptors came from a man aged 25-45 years in good health and CMV-seronegative.

The chain combines TRBV29-1 with TRBJ1-1; 11 bases are shared with TRBD1. V lost 5 bases to trimming and J lost 5 bases; unmatched junction nucleotides: 10. The CDR3 totals 15 residues. From germline, CDR1 is SQVTM and CDR2 ANQGSEA. Here the CDR3 reads CSVNRTGGRETEAFF. Written as DNA, the CDR3 is TGCAGCGTTAATCGGACAGGGGGCAGAGAGACTGAAGCTTTCTTT.

This clone appeared a few times. The chain has TRBV30 and TRBJ2-7; 10 nucleotides align to TRBD2. The germline V gene encodes CDR1 GTSNPN and CDR2 SVGIG (reference sequence). Unmatched junction bases numbered 2, after V lost 0 bases and J lost 6 bases. The CDR3 loop spans 13 amino acids. The CDR3 reads CAWSVLAGREQYF. DNA for the CDR3: TGTGCCTGGAGTGTACTAGCGGGGCGCGAGCAGTACTTC.

The rearrangement joins TRBV13 to TRBJ2-1; 7 positions agree with TRBD1. Trimming took 5 bases from V and 10 from J; bases not matched to a gene: 8. Germline CDR1 PRHDT, CDR2 FYEKMQ (reference sequence). There are 13 residues in the CDR3. The DNA of the CDR3 is TGTGCCAGCAGCCGGAGACAGGGCTACGAGCAGTTCTTC. Amino acids: CASSRRQGYEQFF.

The V call is TRBV4-2, the J call TRBJ1-6, with no clear D. Germline values: CDR1 LGHNA, CDR2 YNFKEQ. V was cut by 0 bases and J by 7 bases, with 10 bases left in between. The CDR3 is 15 residues long. The CDR3 nucleotides read TGTGCCAGCAGCCAAGATTTTGGGCAGAATTCACCCCTCCACTTT. It codes for CASSQDFGQNSPLHF.

The chain is built from TRBV5-6 and TRBJ1-1; 10 bases agree with TRBD1. The germline gives CDR1 SGHDT, CDR2 YYEEEE. The CDR3 spans 16 residues. The V gene end was trimmed by 4 bases and the J gene end by 5 bases; junction bases not matched to a gene: 11. The CDR3 region has the DNA TGTGCCAGCAGCCCAGGGACAGGGGTTATGGGAACTGAAGCTTTCTTT. It is translated as CASSPGTGVMGTEAFF.

The chain has TRBV10-3 and TRBJ2-5; D unclear. Germline V CDR1 and CDR2: ENHRY, SYGVKD. Between the trimmed V and J ends, which lost 3 bases and 2 bases, there was a span of 4 bases. There are 12 residues in the CDR3. The CDR3 nucleotides are TGTGCCATCAGTGAACAACAAGAGACCCAGTACTTC. It codes for CAISEQQETQYF.

The chain uses TRBV7-9 and TRBJ2-7; 10 nucleotides align to TRBD1. The germline V gene has CDR1 SEHNR and CDR2 FQNEAQ (reference sequence). J was trimmed by 1 base and V by 5 bases; bases with no gene match: 11. The CDR3 covers 17 residues. The CDR3 nucleotides are TGTGCCAGCAGCAAAAGCCCCGGGACAGGGGTATCCTACGAGCAGTACTTC. Translation gives CASSKSPGTGVSYEQYF. Full variable domain (missing parts from reference TRBV7-9 and TRBJ2-7): DTGVSQNPRHKITKRGQNVTFRCDPISEHNRLYWYRQTLGQGPEFLTYFQNEAQLEKSRLLSDRFSAERPKGSFSTLEIQRTEQGDSAMYLCASSKSPGTGVSYEQYFGPGTRLTVT.

J is TRBJ2-4 and V is TRBV18; 13 bases match TRBD2. Germline V gene lookup returns CDR1 KGHSH and CDR2 LQKENI. V shed 5 bases and J 0 bases; nucleotides not matched to a gene: 7. This CDR3 is 18 amino acids long. For the CDR3, the DNA is TGTGCCAGCTCAGTAGGACTAGCGGGGGCCGCAGCCAAAAACATTCAGTACTTC. This sequence encodes CASSVGLAGAAAKNIQYF.

The gene calls are TRBV5-1 and TRBJ2-5, with TRBD2 as a possible D gene (6 bases). V lost 0 bases to trimming and J lost 3 bases, with 9 bases between them. This CDR3 contains 14 residues. Germline lookup yields CDR1 SGHRS and CDR2 YFSETQ. As DNA, the CDR3 is TGCGCCAGCAGCTTGGCGGGAGCGGAAGAGACCCAGTACTTC. This translates into CASSLAGAEETQYF.

V gene TRBV6-1 combines with J gene TRBJ1-1; unclear D gene. The V end was cut by 9 bases, the J end by 2 bases, with 16 bases between. Germline CDR1 reads MNHNS; CDR2 reads SASEGT. This CDR3 is built from 14 residues. The CDR3 sequence is CASHIGSDNTEAFF. The CDR3 bases are TGTGCCAGTCATATCGGGAGCGATAACACTGAAGCTTTCTTT.

This clone was observed a single time. The V call is TRBV18, the J call TRBJ2-7; 11 bases are shared with TRBD2. This CDR3 spans 15 amino acids. J was trimmed by 0 bases and V by 3 bases; bases with no gene match: 1. Germline V CDR1 and CDR2: KGHSH, LQKENI. The CDR3 region has the DNA TGTGCCAGCTCACCGACTAGCGGGGCCTCCTACGAGCAGTACTTC. It encodes CASSPTSGASYEQYF.

This rearrangement joins TRBV15 to TRBJ2-7; weak D call: TRBD1 (5 bases). This CDR3 has 11 residues. Trimming cost V 5 bases and J 7 bases, with 9 bases left between them. Germline V gene data show CDR1 as LNHNV and CDR2 as YYDKDF (reference sequence). Here the CDR3 DNA reads TGTGCCACCAGCGTAGGGGCTGAGCAGTACTTC. This gives the protein CATSVGAEQYF.

CDR3 coding DNA: TGTGCCAGCAGCTTATTCCCCAGCGGGGGCCCTTCCAAAGAGACCCAGTACTTC. It codes for CASSLFPSGGPSKETQYF. V and J are TRBV7-9 and TRBJ2-5; 8 bases map to TRBD2. The CDR3 totals 18 residues. The V segment lost 2 bases and the J segment 3 bases; nucleotides outside the gene matches: 14. CDR1 and CDR2 (germline): SEHNR, FQNEAQ (reference sequence).

DNA of the CDR3: TGCAGCGGGGCTCCTGCGACTATGGACACTGAAGCTTTCTTT. It is translated as CSGAPATMDTEAFF. The chain combines TRBV29-1 with TRBJ1-1, with D unclear. V lost 7 bases and J lost 3, with 18 bases in between. The CDR3 length is 14 residues. Germline assignment: CDR1 SQVTM and CDR2 ANQGSEA.

The chain combines TRBV4-3 with TRBJ2-3; 9 nucleotides match TRBD1. After removal of 0 bases from V and 8 bases from J, the junction contained 9 bases not matched to a gene. The CDR3 is 16 amino acids. The germline V gene encodes CDR1 LGHNA and CDR2 YSLEER. The CDR3 bases are TGCGCCAGCAGCCAAGATCGGGGGACAGGGAGCGGTACGCAGTATTTT. Protein product: CASSQDRGTGSGTQYF.

This chain joins TRBV5-1 and TRBJ2-1; 14 bases agree with TRBD2. Per germline, CDR1 SGHRS and CDR2 YFSETQ. This CDR3 is 16 amino acids long. The junction had 15 bases not matched to a gene; V was cut back by 3 bases and J by 16 bases. The CDR3 sequence is CASSYATTSGGGGGFF. The CDR3 DNA reads TGCGCCAGCAGCTACGCAACGACTAGCGGGGGGGGCGGAGGCTTCTTC.

This clone has just a few counts. This rearrangement joins TRBV5-1 to TRBJ1-4; D unclear. Germline CDR1 and CDR2: SGHRS and YFSETQ. The CDR3 totals 16 residues. Trimming took 0 bases from V and 3 from J, leaving 12 bases between them. The CDR3 sequence: CASSLGSRRANEKLFF. The CDR3 DNA follows: TGCGCCAGCAGCTTGGGGAGCAGGAGGGCTAATGAAAAACTGTTTTTT. The entire variable domain, with the rest obtained from reference TRBV5-1 and TRBJ1-4, is as follows: KAGVTQTPRYLIKTRGQQVTLSCSPISGHRSVSWYQQTPGQGLQFLFEYFSETQRNKGNFPGRFSGRQFSNSRSEMNVSTLELGDSALYLCASSLGSRRANEKLFFGSGTQLSVL.

The gene calls are TRBV5-4 and TRBJ2-3, with D perhaps TRBD2 (6 bases). The CDR3 consists of 14 residues. The ends were cut back, 0 bases at V and 6 bases at J, with 11 bases in the middle. Germline CDR1 and CDR2: SGHNT and YYREEE (reference sequence). CDR3 DNA sequence: TGTGCCAGCAGCTTGGAAGCGGACTACGATACGCAGTATTTT. Translation: CASSLEADYDTQYF. Supplemented by reference TRBV5-4 and TRBJ2-3, the full variable domain reads ETGVTQSPTHLIKTRGQQVTLRCSSQSGHNTVSWYQQALGQGPQFIFQYYREEENGRGNFPPRFSGLQFPNYSSELNVNALELDDSALYLCASSLEADYDTQYFGPGTRLTVL.